What follows are 23 T cell receptor beta chains derived from one specimen sequenced in a study of T cells expressing NK-cell markers. TCRdb reprocessed the 5' RACE reads, with one entry per CDR3 protein and no DNA. The sample yields approximately 440,000 distinct CDR3 sequences, of which the top ten take up approximately 1.4%. Sequencing input: blood T cells: a sorted CD56 or NKG2C T cell subset, CD4+ or CD8+ T cells, or bulk PBMC T cells (not recorded which). These receptors were taken from a woman aged 45-65 years in good health.

V gene TRBV20-1 combines with J gene TRBJ2-3; TCRdb calls TRBD2, which cannot be checked without DNA. CDR3 size: 15 residues. CDR1 and CDR2 from the germline V gene are DFQATT and SNEGSKA (reference sequence). The CDR3 loop reads CSAKPSGRALDTQYF.

The chain employs TRBV4-2 and TRBJ1-1; TCRdb's D call of TRBD1 is untestable without DNA. The CDR3 runs 13 residues. Germline assignment: CDR1 LGHNA and CDR2 YNFKEQ. CDR3 region: CASSQVTGAGAFF.

The V call is TRBV12-3 or TRBV12-4, the J call TRBJ2-1; checking the TCRdb D call of TRBD2 is not possible without DNA. The length of the CDR3 is 19 residues. This chain's CDR3 is CASSGWIWREALVYNEQFF.

The rearrangement links TRBV29-1 to TRBJ2-7; TCRdb returns TRBD1, unconfirmable since there is no DNA. Per the germline V gene, CDR1 is SQVTM and CDR2 is ANQGSEA. This CDR3 spans 13 amino acids. The CDR3: CSVEPDNSYEQYF.

This rearrangement joins TRBV5-1 to TRBJ1-4. Germline V CDR1 and CDR2: SGHRS, YFSETQ. The CDR3 contains 13 residues. CDR3 sequence reads: CASSRVANEKLFF.

V gene TRBV5-5 combines with J gene TRBJ2-2. The CDR3 has 13 residues. The germline CDR1 and CDR2 sequences are SGHKS and YYEKEE (reference sequence). The chain's CDR3 is CASSSETTGELFF.

V is TRBV11-3 and J is TRBJ2-1; with no DNA, the TCRdb D assignment of TRBD2 cannot be verified. This CDR3 comprises 11 residues. Germline values: CDR1 SGHNT, CDR2 YENEEA. CDR3 protein: CASSSTGPQFF.

The J gene is TRBJ1-2, the V gene TRBV27. The length of the CDR3 is 13 residues. Germline CDR1 is MNHEY and CDR2 is SMNVEV (reference sequence). The chain's CDR3 is CASSYGEDYGYTF.

The chain recombines TRBV7-9 with TRBJ2-2. This CDR3 has 14 residues. The germline gives CDR1 SEHNR, CDR2 FQNEAQ (reference sequence). The CDR3 region is CASSQSGSTGELFF.

The rearrangement links TRBV20-1 to TRBJ2-5. The V gene's germline CDR1 is DFQATT and CDR2 SNEGSKA (reference sequence). The CDR3 is 14 residues long. The CDR3 spells CSARGYHSQETQYF.

This chain connects TRBV3-1 to TRBJ2-5; the TRBD1 assignment by TCRdb is unverifiable without DNA. The CDR3 runs to 16 residues. The germline CDR1 and CDR2 sequences are LGHDT and YNNKEL (reference sequence). The CDR3 here is CASSQDRRGFGETQYF.

The J gene is TRBJ2-1, the V gene TRBV20-1. Germline V lookup: CDR1 DFQATT, CDR2 SNEGSKA (reference sequence). This CDR3 spans 13 amino acids. The CDR3 protein is CSAPLKAYNEQFF.

This chain uses TRBV3-1 with TRBJ2-1; TCRdb reports TRBD2, a call that lacks DNA to check it against. The CDR3 covers 15 residues. CDR1 is LGHDT and CDR2 is YNNKEL in the germline V gene (reference sequence). The CDR3 loop reads CASSPHGTTYNEQFF.

V and J are TRBV3-1 and TRBJ2-5; TCRdb returns TRBD2, unconfirmable since there is no DNA. Germline values: CDR1 LGHDT, CDR2 YNNKEL (reference sequence). The CDR3 runs to 16 residues. The CDR3 spells CASSQLAGVGQETQYF.

This rearrangement joins TRBV29-1 to TRBJ2-3; checking the TCRdb D call of TRBD1 is not possible without DNA. The CDR3 loop spans 16 amino acids. Germline assignment: CDR1 SQVTM and CDR2 ANQGSEA. The CDR3 spells CSVERPQDRGWDTQYF.

The V and J genes are TRBV15 and TRBJ2-2; TCRdb calls TRBD1, which cannot be checked without DNA. This CDR3 comprises 14 residues. The germline V gene has CDR1 LNHNV and CDR2 YYDKDF (reference sequence). CDR3 sequence reads: CASEGRDRGRELFF.

This chain links TRBV5-1 with TRBJ2-4; TCRdb outputs TRBD1, but without DNA this stays unchecked. There are 16 residues in the CDR3. Germline values: CDR1 SGHRS, CDR2 YFSETQ. The CDR3 sequence: CASFLGQGLAKNIQYF.

CDR3 sequence reads: CASRASGQLVRAFF. The chain couples TRBV12-3 or TRBV12-4 to TRBJ1-1; the TCRdb D gene call, TRBD1, has no DNA to confirm it. The CDR3 length is 14 residues.

The gene calls are TRBV25-1 and TRBJ1-1; the D call from TCRdb, TRBD1, cannot be confirmed without DNA. This CDR3 has 13 amino acids. The germline gives CDR1 MGHDK, CDR2 SYGVNS. This CDR3 reads CATRQTGRTEAFF.

The chain joins TRBV2 to TRBJ2-7; absent DNA, TCRdb's TRBD2 call cannot be checked. Germline CDR1 SNHLY, CDR2 FYNNEI. The CDR3 contains 13 residues. Here the CDR3 reads CASKAGGGNEQYF.

CDR3 sequence reads: CASSVEPTAHYGYTF. This chain links TRBV9 with TRBJ1-2; lacking DNA, the TRBD1 call made by TCRdb goes unchecked. Per germline, CDR1 SGDLS and CDR2 YYNGEE. The CDR3 has 15 residues.

The chain uses TRBV3-1 and TRBJ2-2. Germline assignment: CDR1 LGHDT and CDR2 YNNKEL (reference sequence). The CDR3 covers 14 residues. CDR3 protein: CASSQWSTTGELFF.

V and J are TRBV19 and TRBJ1-4; there is no DNA to check the TCRdb D call of TRBD1. Germline loops: CDR1 LNHDA, CDR2 SQIVND (reference sequence). The CDR3 covers 12 residues. CDR3 region: CASKRGAEKLFF.